Listed below are T cell receptor beta chains from one sample, sequenced in a study of blood T cells in healthy people across ages. A single record per CDR3 protein comes from TCRdb applying MiXCR to the 5' RACE reads. The sample lists 780,000 or so distinct CDR3 sequences; around 50% were seen once. What was sequenced was blood. Receptors originate from a man in his forties or fifties in good health. Both conserved end residues are part of each CDR3. D genes are given only for firm matches. Not all rows give a size; the values are once, few, many and, for expanded clones, a class.

v_gene: TRBV20-1
d_gene: TRBD1
abundance: -
j_gene: TRBJ2-7
CDR3aa: CSARDWGRGPNEQYF
CDR3nt: TGCAGTGCTAGAGATTGGGGCAGGGGGCCTAACGAGCAGTACTTC

v_gene: TRBV4-1
d_gene: -
abundance: few
j_gene: TRBJ1-6
CDR3aa: CASSQDLDSSNNSPLHF
CDR3nt: TGCGCCAGCAGCCAAGATTTGGACAGTAGTAATAATTCACCCCTCCACTTT

v_gene: TRBV7-8
d_gene: -
abundance: -
j_gene: TRBJ2-7
CDR3aa: CASSFEYWEQYF
CDR3nt: TGTGCCAGCAGTTTTGAGTATTGGGAGCAGTACTTC

v_gene: TRBV7-9
d_gene: -
abundance: few
j_gene: TRBJ2-5
CDR3aa: CASSLGWLYLEETQYF
CDR3nt: TGTGCCAGCAGCTTAGGTTGGCTGTATTTGGAAGAGACCCAGTACTTC

v_gene: TRBV24-1
d_gene: TRBD1
abundance: -
j_gene: TRBJ2-3
CDR3aa: CATSDLPGTGGEDTQYF
CDR3nt: TGTGCCACCAGTGATTTGCCTGGGACAGGTGGGGAGGATACGCAGTATTTT

v_gene: TRBV20-1
d_gene: TRBD1
abundance: -
j_gene: TRBJ1-2
CDR3aa: CSARDRIYNYGYTF
CDR3nt: TGCAGTGCTAGGGACAGGATTTATAACTATGGCTACACCTTC

v_gene: TRBV7-2
d_gene: TRBD2
abundance: -
j_gene: TRBJ2-1
CDR3aa: CASSLRASGRKDEQFF
CDR3nt: TGTGCCAGCAGCTTACGGGCTAGCGGGAGGAAGGATGAGCAGTTCTTC

v_gene: TRBV27
d_gene: TRBD2
abundance: -
j_gene: TRBJ2-3
CDR3aa: CASSYLGMGGRTDTQYF
CDR3nt: TGTGCCAGCAGTTATCTTGGGATGGGCGGGAGGACAGATACGCAGTATTTT

v_gene: TRBV6-5
d_gene: -
abundance: few
j_gene: TRBJ2-5
CDR3aa: CASSLRTAHFQETQYF
CDR3nt: TGTGCCAGTAGTTTACGCACAGCCCACTTCCAAGAGACCCAGTACTTC

v_gene: TRBV29-1
d_gene: TRBD2
abundance: -
j_gene: TRBJ2-1
CDR3aa: CSTGAGWNEQFF
CDR3nt: TGCAGCACCGGAGCGGGGTGGAATGAGCAGTTCTTC

v_gene: TRBV18
d_gene: TRBD1
abundance: -
j_gene: TRBJ2-4
CDR3aa: CASSPAGQDIQYF
CDR3nt: TGTGCCAGCTCACCAGCGGGACAGGACATTCAGTACTTC

v_gene: TRBV3-1
d_gene: -
abundance: few
j_gene: TRBJ1-2
CDR3aa: CASSQRLNGYTF
CDR3nt: TGTGCCAGCAGCCAACGGTTGAATGGCTACACCTTC

v_gene: TRBV2
d_gene: -
abundance: once
j_gene: TRBJ1-5
CDR3aa: CASRERDQNYQPQHF
CDR3nt: TGTGCCAGCCGCGAAAGGGACCAGAACTATCAGCCCCAGCATTTT

v_gene: TRBV28
d_gene: -
abundance: -
j_gene: TRBJ2-3
CDR3aa: CAGSLWTPEVNTDTQYF
CDR3nt: TGTGCCGGCAGTTTATGGACGCCGGAAGTAAACACAGATACGCAGTATTTT

v_gene: TRBV12-3/TRBV12-4
d_gene: -
abundance: few
j_gene: TRBJ2-7
CDR3aa: CASSPPVGSYEQYF
CDR3nt: TGTGCCAGCAGCCCTCCGGTGGGCTCCTACGAGCAGTACTTC

v_gene: TRBV12-3/TRBV12-4
d_gene: -
abundance: -
j_gene: TRBJ1-6
CDR3aa: CASTRGAKNSPLHF
CDR3nt: TGTGCCAGCACACGGGGAGCTAAGAATTCACCCCTCCACTTT

v_gene: TRBV10-2
d_gene: -
abundance: -
j_gene: TRBJ2-3
CDR3aa: CAQTWDSTDTQYF
CDR3nt: TGCGCCCAAACCTGGGACAGCACAGATACGCAGTATTTT

v_gene: TRBV7-2
d_gene: TRBD1
abundance: once
j_gene: TRBJ2-7
CDR3aa: CTSSLEGTGGYYEQYF
CDR3nt: TGTACCAGCAGCTTAGAAGGGACAGGTGGTTACTACGAGCAGTACTTC

v_gene: TRBV5-1
d_gene: TRBD1
abundance: few
j_gene: TRBJ2-5
CDR3aa: CASSRTGRQETQYF
CDR3nt: TGCGCCAGCAGCCGGACAGGGAGACAAGAGACCCAGTACTTC

v_gene: TRBV24-1
d_gene: -
abundance: -
j_gene: TRBJ2-3
CDR3aa: CATSDRNVPGDTQYF
CDR3nt: TGTGCTACCAGTGACCGGAACGTTCCGGGCGATACGCAGTATTTT

v_gene: TRBV7-2
d_gene: TRBD2
abundance: few
j_gene: TRBJ2-4
CDR3aa: CASSPTSGSKNIQYF
CDR3nt: TGTGCCAGCAGCCCGACTAGCGGGTCCAAAAACATTCAGTACTTC

v_gene: TRBV11-2
d_gene: -
abundance: -
j_gene: TRBJ2-3
CDR3aa: CASSLRGLGRSDTQYF
CDR3nt: TGTGCCAGCAGCTTAAGGGGTCTAGGGCGGTCAGATACGCAGTATTTT

v_gene: TRBV2
d_gene: TRBD2
abundance: many
j_gene: TRBJ2-1
CDR3aa: CASKGLGVYNEQFF
CDR3nt: TGTGCCAGCAAAGGACTAGGGGTTTACAATGAGCAGTTCTTC

v_gene: TRBV3-1
d_gene: -
abundance: -
j_gene: TRBJ2-7
CDR3aa: CASSQGTGNEQYF
CDR3nt: TGTGCCAGCAGCCAAGGAACAGGGAACGAGCAGTACTTC

v_gene: TRBV27
d_gene: TRBD2
abundance: few
j_gene: TRBJ2-5
CDR3aa: CASSLYGRASDEQYF
CDR3nt: TGTGCCAGCAGTTTATACGGGAGGGCCTCGGATGAGCAGTACTTC

v_gene: TRBV9
d_gene: -
abundance: -
j_gene: TRBJ2-3
CDR3aa: CASSLRRDTDTQYF
CDR3nt: TGTGCCAGCAGTTTACGGAGAGACACAGATACGCAGTATTTT

v_gene: TRBV29-1
d_gene: -
abundance: -
j_gene: TRBJ2-4
CDR3aa: CSVCFGGFCGQYF
CDR3nt: TGCAGCGTCTGCTTCGGGGGATTCTGCGGGCAGTACTTC

v_gene: TRBV10-2
d_gene: TRBD1
abundance: -
j_gene: TRBJ2-3
CDR3aa: CASSSPTGRGTDTQYF
CDR3nt: TGCGCCAGCAGTTCCCCGACAGGGCGTGGCACAGATACGCAGTATTTT

v_gene: TRBV20-1
d_gene: -
abundance: -
j_gene: TRBJ2-1
CDR3aa: CSASDGSSYNEQFF
CDR3nt: TGCAGTGCTAGCGACGGGAGCTCCTACAATGAGCAGTTCTTC

v_gene: TRBV6-2/TRBV6-3
d_gene: TRBD1
abundance: -
j_gene: TRBJ1-5
CDR3aa: CASSSRGARGQPQHF
CDR3nt: TGTGCCAGCAGTTCCAGGGGGGCGCGGGGCCAGCCCCAGCATTTT

v_gene: TRBV6-5
d_gene: -
abundance: -
j_gene: TRBJ2-3
CDR3aa: CASNSVGGPGDTQYF
CDR3nt: TGTGCCAGCAATAGCGTTGGGGGGCCAGGAGATACGCAGTATTTT

v_gene: TRBV20-1
d_gene: TRBD2
abundance: -
j_gene: TRBJ2-3
CDR3aa: CSVEGSSGGADTQYF
CDR3nt: TGCAGTGTTGAGGGTTCTAGCGGGGGCGCAGATACGCAGTATTTT

v_gene: TRBV20-1
d_gene: TRBD2
abundance: -
j_gene: TRBJ2-1
CDR3aa: CSARVLANEQFF
CDR3nt: TGCAGTGCTAGAGTACTAGCGAATGAGCAGTTCTTC

v_gene: TRBV29-1
d_gene: -
abundance: few
j_gene: TRBJ2-3
CDR3aa: CSAWPGSKSRDTQYF
CDR3nt: TGCAGCGCCTGGCCCGGCAGCAAGTCCAGAGATACGCAGTATTTT

v_gene: TRBV7-2
d_gene: -
abundance: -
j_gene: TRBJ2-2
CDR3aa: CASSFVRGRAGELFF
CDR3nt: TGTGCCAGCAGCTTTGTCAGGGGGAGGGCCGGGGAGCTGTTTTTT

v_gene: TRBV6-2/TRBV6-3
d_gene: -
abundance: -
j_gene: TRBJ2-1
CDR3aa: CASSPGRYNEQFF
CDR3nt: TGTGCCAGCAGTCCGGGGAGGTACAATGAGCAGTTCTTC

v_gene: TRBV18
d_gene: TRBD1
abundance: -
j_gene: TRBJ1-5
CDR3aa: CASSLRTGGGRQPQHF
CDR3nt: TGTGCCAGCTCCCTCAGGACAGGGGGCGGACGTCAGCCCCAGCATTTT

v_gene: TRBV20-1
d_gene: -
abundance: -
j_gene: TRBJ1-5
CDR3aa: CSVTNREKGNQPQHF
CDR3nt: TGCAGTGTTACTAACAGGGAGAAGGGCAATCAGCCCCAGCATTTT

v_gene: TRBV5-1
d_gene: TRBD1
abundance: few
j_gene: TRBJ2-3
CDR3aa: CASSLVGGADTQYF
CDR3nt: TGCGCCAGCAGCTTGGTAGGGGGCGCCGATACGCAGTATTTT

v_gene: TRBV27
d_gene: -
abundance: few
j_gene: TRBJ2-5
CDR3aa: CAQETQYF
CDR3nt: TGTGCGCAAGAGACCCAGTACTTC

v_gene: TRBV6-2/TRBV6-3
d_gene: TRBD2
abundance: few
j_gene: TRBJ2-4
CDR3aa: CASISRERGNIQYF
CDR3nt: TGTGCCAGCATTTCGCGGGAGAGGGGAAACATTCAGTACTTC

v_gene: TRBV7-2
d_gene: TRBD1
abundance: few
j_gene: TRBJ1-5
CDR3aa: CASSVGTGRLQPQHF
CDR3nt: TGTGCCAGCAGCGTGGGGACAGGGCGGCTTCAGCCCCAGCATTTT

v_gene: TRBV28
d_gene: -
abundance: -
j_gene: TRBJ2-5
CDR3aa: CASSLGARAEETQYF
CDR3nt: TGTGCCAGCAGTTTAGGGGCGCGGGCAGAAGAGACCCAGTACTTC

v_gene: TRBV11-2
d_gene: -
abundance: few
j_gene: TRBJ1-1
CDR3aa: CASSLEIIPNTEAFF
CDR3nt: TGTGCCAGCAGCTTGGAAATAATCCCGAACACTGAAGCTTTCTTT

v_gene: TRBV5-1
d_gene: -
abundance: few
j_gene: TRBJ2-3
CDR3aa: CASSSYGKARGTDTQYF
CDR3nt: TGCGCCAGCAGCTCCTATGGCAAAGCGCGAGGCACAGATACGCAGTATTTT

v_gene: TRBV9
d_gene: -
abundance: -
j_gene: TRBJ2-3
CDR3aa: CASSTKSVGRNSYYDSTDTQYF
CDR3nt: TGTGCCAGCAGCACCAAGTCGGTCGGGCGCAACTCATACTACGATAGCACAGATACGCAGTATTTT

v_gene: TRBV12-3/TRBV12-4
d_gene: -
abundance: -
j_gene: TRBJ2-2
CDR3aa: CASRTNLDSGELFF
CDR3nt: TGTGCCAGCAGAACAAATCTAGACTCCGGGGAGCTGTTTTTT

v_gene: TRBV6-1
d_gene: -
abundance: -
j_gene: TRBJ1-2
CDR3aa: CASSEAGRGDGYTF
CDR3nt: TGTGCCAGCAGTGAAGCGGGACGAGGGGATGGCTACACCTTC

v_gene: TRBV5-5
d_gene: TRBD1
abundance: few
j_gene: TRBJ2-3
CDR3aa: CASSFRDRAPDTQYF
CDR3nt: TGTGCCAGCAGCTTCCGGGACAGGGCCCCGGATACGCAGTATTTT

v_gene: TRBV5-1
d_gene: -
abundance: -
j_gene: TRBJ2-5
CDR3aa: CASSFQGHEQYF
CDR3nt: TGCGCCAGCAGCTTTCAGGGGCATGAGCAGTACTTC

v_gene: TRBV4-2
d_gene: TRBD2
abundance: -
j_gene: TRBJ2-3
CDR3aa: CACSPLPLAGGTDTQYF
CDR3nt: TGTGCCTGCAGCCCCCTGCCTCTAGCGGGGGGCACAGATACGCAGTATTTT

v_gene: TRBV9
d_gene: -
abundance: -
j_gene: TRBJ1-4
CDR3aa: CASSGDIGDEKLFF
CDR3nt: TGTGCCAGCAGCGGGGACATTGGAGATGAAAAACTGTTTTTT

v_gene: TRBV20-1
d_gene: -
abundance: -
j_gene: TRBJ2-1
CDR3aa: CSARDPRRVRSLNEQFF
CDR3nt: TGCAGTGCTAGAGATCCTAGACGGGTTCGGAGTTTAAATGAGCAGTTCTTC

v_gene: TRBV20-1
d_gene: TRBD2
abundance: -
j_gene: TRBJ2-3
CDR3aa: CSARTGTSVTDTQYF
CDR3nt: TGCAGTGCTAGGACCGGGACTAGCGTCACAGATACACAGTATTTT

v_gene: TRBV24-1
d_gene: -
abundance: many
j_gene: TRBJ2-5
CDR3aa: CATSDPDRYQETQYF
CDR3nt: TGTGCCACCAGTGATCCAGACAGATACCAAGAGACCCAGTACTTC

v_gene: TRBV7-9
d_gene: -
abundance: few
j_gene: TRBJ2-7
CDR3aa: CASSPNAGYEQYF
CDR3nt: TGTGCCAGCAGCCCTAACGCCGGGTACGAGCAGTACTTC

v_gene: TRBV6-2/TRBV6-3
d_gene: -
abundance: few
j_gene: TRBJ1-4
CDR3aa: CASSYGTNEKLFF
CDR3nt: TGTGCCAGCAGTTACGGGACTAATGAAAAACTGTTTTTT